The clone carrying this T cell receptor beta chain was counted many times. This sample stems from a study of T cells of healthy individuals. TCRdb fed the 5' RACE reads into MiXCR, producing one record per CDR3 protein. The sample has about 53,000 distinct CDR3 sequences, under 15% seen once. Germline CDR1 is DFQATT and CDR2 is SNEGSKA (reference sequence). Trimming took 5 bases from V and 5 from J; bases not matched to a gene: 11. The CDR3 is 14 residues long. The V gene is TRBV20-1, the J gene TRBJ1-1; 7 bases align to TRBD1. This TCR was recovered from a human donor in good health. The CDR3 nucleotides read TGCAGTGCTCCCGAGGGGGCAATGGGTACTGAAGCTTTCTTT. Amino acid sequence: CSAPEGAMGTEAFF.